These 18 T cell receptor beta chains were all obtained from the same sample, sequenced in a study of T-cell memory formation after mild COVID-19. TCRdb reprocessed the 5' RACE reads via MiXCR and lists one record per CDR3 protein. The sample carries around 110,000 distinct CDR3 sequences, around an eighth recorded once. The sequencing sample was made of PBMCs or a T cell subset sorted from them (not recorded which). These receptors all come from a young man who had mild COVID-19 (a few samples of this study predate the infection). Cell type and time point are not known.

The chain employs TRBV6-2 or TRBV6-3 and TRBJ1-2; D perhaps matches TRBD1 (6 bases). V lost 0 bases and J lost 6, with 20 bases in between. CDR1 and CDR2 from the germline V gene are MNHEY and SVGEGT. The CDR3 runs 17 residues. This CDR3 is CASSYSSQTGWPHGYTF. As DNA, the CDR3 is TGTGCCAGCAGTTACTCGAGTCAAACAGGGTGGCCCCATGGCTACACCTTC.

This chain connects TRBV4-1 to TRBJ1-3; D is unclear. The V end lost 3 bases, the J end lost 1 base, and 4 bases lay between the germline ends. The germline V gene has CDR1 MGHRA and CDR2 YSYEKL. CDR3 size: 13 residues. The CDR3 loop reads CASSQGSGNTIYF. The DNA of the CDR3 is TGCGCCAGCAGCCAGGGGTCTGGAAACACCATATATTTT.

The rearrangement links TRBV6-5 to TRBJ1-6; D may be TRBD1 (5 bases). The V and J ends lost 2 bases and 13 bases respectively, with 15 bases between them. This CDR3 is built from 14 residues. Germline V CDR1 and CDR2: MNHEY, SVGAGI. The CDR3 region has the DNA TGTGCCAGCAGTTACGGGCAGGGAGTTTCTCCCCTCCACTTT. Its translation: CASSYGQGVSPLHF.

The chain links TRBV7-8 to TRBJ2-5, with D possibly matching TRBD2 (6 bases). The ends were cut back, 1 base at V and 5 bases at J, with 17 bases in the middle. Germline values: CDR1 SGHVS, CDR2 FQNEAQ. This CDR3 comprises 16 residues. CDR3 protein: CASSLEITSNEETQYF. Written as DNA, the CDR3 is TGTGCCAGCAGCTTAGAAATTACTAGCAACGAGGAGACCCAGTACTTC.

V and J are TRBV4-1 and TRBJ2-5; unclear D gene. The CDR3 totals 14 residues. Per germline, CDR1 MGHRA and CDR2 YSYEKL. V was clipped by 4 bases and J by 3 bases, with 12 bases between them. The CDR3 loop reads CASSPRPQEETQYF. For the CDR3, the DNA is TGCGCCAGCAGCCCTCGGCCCCAGGAAGAGACCCAGTACTTC.

The chain carries TRBV9 and TRBJ2-7; 7 nucleotides match TRBD2. The CDR3 consists of 15 residues. CDR1 is SGDLS, CDR2 YYNGEE, per germline. V shed 7 bases, J shed 3 bases, and the junction held 13 bases outside the gene matches. For the CDR3, the DNA is TGTGCCAGCTCCCCCGGGGAGGGGCGGTTCTACGAGCAGTACTTC. It yields the protein CASSPGEGRFYEQYF.

The rearrangement joins TRBV3-1 to TRBJ2-1, with D possibly being TRBD1 (5 bases). The CDR3 has 17 amino acids. Germline CDR1 LGHDT, CDR2 YNNKEL (reference sequence). The ends were cut back, 1 base at V and 4 bases at J, with 17 bases in the middle. For the CDR3, the DNA is TGTGCCAGCAGCCAAGTCACTCAGGGTCCCGCATACAATGAGCAGTTCTTC. This translates into CASSQVTQGPAYNEQFF.

The V call is TRBV15, the J call TRBJ2-5, with D possibly being TRBD2 (5 bases). This CDR3 spans 12 amino acids. Trimming stripped 8 bases from V and 0 bases from J, with 7 bases between. The germline CDR1 and CDR2 sequences are LNHNV and YYDKDF (reference sequence). This chain's CDR3 is CATAGNQETQYF. CDR3 coding DNA: TGTGCCACCGCCGGGAACCAAGAGACCCAGTACTTC.

The chain joins TRBV4-1 to TRBJ1-1; D possibly corresponds to TRBD1 (6 bases). The CDR3 has 16 residues. Per germline, CDR1 MGHRA and CDR2 YSYEKL. The V end lost 0 bases, the J end lost 0 bases, and 11 bases lay between the germline ends. CDR3 loop: CASSQEGGGLNTEAFF. CDR3 in DNA: TGCGCCAGCAGCCAAGAGGGGGGGGGCTTGAACACTGAAGCTTTCTTT.

In this sample, this clonotype turned up a few times. CDR3 loop: CASRAAGEQYF. The CDR3 coding sequence is TGCGCCAGCAGGGCAGCGGGCGAGCAGTACTTC. The chain carries TRBV10-2 and TRBJ2-7; D is possibly TRBD2 (6 bases). The V gene lost 6 bases and the J gene lost 6 bases, with 9 bases spanning the gap. Germline values: CDR1 WSHSY, CDR2 SAAADI. The CDR3 contains 11 residues.

This clonotype was picked up many times. V is TRBV20-1 and J is TRBJ2-3, with 9 positions matching TRBD2. Germline CDR1 reads DFQATT; CDR2 reads SNEGSKA (reference sequence). V lost 4 bases and J lost 4; bases outside the gene matches: 15. The CDR3 length is 17 residues. CDR3 DNA sequence: TGCAGTGCTAAGCCCCCCGGGGGGACTAGCTTGCCAGATACGCAGTATTTT. Residues: CSAKPPGGTSLPDTQYF.

This clonotype was counted a few times. This chain links TRBV6-2 or TRBV6-3 with TRBJ2-6; weak D call: TRBD1 (6 bases). Germline CDR1 and CDR2: MNHEY and SVGEGT. V was shortened by 6 bases and J by 3 bases, with 15 bases between the two germline ends. The CDR3 is made up of 16 amino acids. The CDR3 reads CASRTDSPIGANVLTF. The CDR3 DNA reads as TGTGCCAGCAGAACGGACAGCCCTATTGGGGCCAACGTCCTGACTTTC.

V and J are TRBV29-1 and TRBJ2-3, with D perhaps matching TRBD1 (5 bases). V dropped 2 bases and J dropped 4 bases, with 10 bases sitting between them. Germline lookup yields CDR1 SQVTM and CDR2 ANQGSEA. The CDR3 consists of 13 residues. The CDR3 DNA is TGCAGCGTTGAACCGCTGACAGCAGATACGCAGTATTTT. This sequence encodes CSVEPLTADTQYF.

The chain uses TRBV7-9 and TRBJ1-6; D remains ambiguous. V lost 1 base and J 8 bases, leaving 9 bases between the germline ends. Germline-derived CDR1 and CDR2 are SEHNR and FQNEAQ (reference sequence). The CDR3 covers 14 residues. The chain's CDR3 is CASSLVGLHSPLHF. In nucleotides, the CDR3 is TGTGCCAGCAGCTTAGTTGGCTTACATTCACCCCTCCACTTT.

The chain combines TRBV27 with TRBJ1-2; 10 nucleotides match TRBD1. Germline V CDR1 and CDR2: MNHEY, SMNVEV (reference sequence). This CDR3 spans 16 amino acids. V dropped 4 bases and J dropped 3; count of bases not matched to a gene: 8. The CDR3 DNA follows: TGTGCCAGCAGTTCCTACTTTGGGACAGGGGACTATGGCTACACCTTC. This codes for CASSSYFGTGDYGYTF.

The table lists this clonotype with a few counts. The chain joins TRBV6-1 to TRBJ2-5, with D hard to call. CDR1 and CDR2 from the germline V gene are MNHNS and SASEGT. Deletions cut 2 bases from V and 5 bases from J, with 12 bases between. CDR3 size: 14 residues. CDR3 amino acids: CASSEPDARETQYF. DNA of the CDR3: TGTGCCAGCAGTGAACCTGACGCGCGGGAGACCCAGTACTTC.

This clonotype occurred a few times. The chain has TRBV12-3 or TRBV12-4 and TRBJ2-2; possibly TRBD2 for D (7 bases). Trimming pared 6 bases from V and 7 bases from J, leaving 21 bases between. The CDR3 covers 16 residues. CDR3 sequence reads: CASSRSGGVLHGELFF. CDR3 nucleotides: TGTGCCAGCAGCCGGTCGGGGGGCGTTCTTCACGGGGAGCTGTTTTTT.

This clonotype was found a few times. The chain has TRBV6-4 and TRBJ2-3; 8 nucleotides line up with TRBD1. CDR1 is MRHNA, CDR2 SNTAGT, per germline. This CDR3 spans 15 amino acids. V gave up 5 bases and J gave up 2 bases; unmatched junction bases: 6. The DNA for the CDR3 is TGTGCCAGCAGTTACGGGACAGGTTCCACAGATACGCAGTATTTT. This gives the protein CASSYGTGSTDTQYF.